What follows are 15 T cell receptor beta chains derived from one specimen sequenced in a study of blood T cells in healthy people across ages. Together with a sample-barcoded 5' primer, a J-beta primer mix was included in a second PCR lasting about 6 to 11 cycles. TCRdb reprocessed the 5' RACE reads with MiXCR, giving one entry per CDR3 protein. The sample contains some 1.4 million distinct CDR3 sequences, 42% of which appear only once. Sequencing used blood. These receptors were collected from a young woman in good health.

This clonotype was observed once. This chain links TRBV5-6 with TRBJ1-1; TRBD1 matches 10 bases. The CDR3 runs to 16 residues. From germline, CDR1 is SGHDT and CDR2 YYEEEE. The trim removed 3 bases at V and 5 bases at J, leaving 10 bases unmatched. The CDR3 reads CASSSRQGAMVTEAFF. The CDR3 bases are TGTGCCAGCAGCTCCCGACAGGGGGCGATGGTTACTGAAGCTTTCTTT.

As concerns this clonotype: The junction departs from the called germline gene at one end, perhaps through a read error. This chain links TRBV4-1 with TRBJ1-6; a possible D gene is TRBD1 (5 bases). The CDR3 is 14 residues long. Germline V gene data show CDR1 as MGHRA and CDR2 as YSYEKL. CDR3 nucleotide sequence: TGCACCAGCAGCCACCAGGGAGAAAATTCACCCCTCCACTTT. Translating it yields CTSSHQGENSPLHF.

This chain uses TRBV12-3 or TRBV12-4 with TRBJ1-1; D gene ambiguous. CDR3 length equals 14 residues. Trimming took off 0 bases at V and 1 base at J, with 6 bases between the two ends. For the CDR3, the DNA is TGTGCCAGCAGTTTAGCCAGGCAGAACACTGAAGCTTTCTTT. It specifies CASSLARQNTEAFF.

This clonotype has a handful of counts. The J gene is TRBJ2-3, the V gene TRBV3-1, with 7 bases aligning to TRBD2. This CDR3 is built from 16 residues. With V trimmed by 5 bases and J by 7 bases, 15 bases remained unmatched. Germline CDR1 LGHDT, CDR2 YNNKEL (reference sequence). The CDR3 spells CASSTSVREVVYTQYF. The CDR3 DNA follows: TGTGCCAGCAGCACCTCCGTTCGGGAGGTCGTTTATACGCAGTATTTT.

V and J are TRBV5-1 and TRBJ2-3, with D possibly being TRBD2 (6 bases). The CDR3 has 16 amino acids. Between the trimmed V and J ends, which lost 0 bases and 4 bases, there was a span of 15 bases. Germline lookup yields CDR1 SGHRS and CDR2 YFSETQ. CDR3 coding DNA: TGCGCCAGCAGCTTGGCTACCCTTAGCGGCCCAGATACGCAGTATTTT. It specifies CASSLATLSGPDTQYF. The variable domain in full, completed from reference TRBV5-1 and TRBJ2-3, reads KAGVTQTPRYLIKTRGQQVTLSCSPISGHRSVSWYQQTPGQGLQFLFEYFSETQRNKGNFPGRFSGRQFSNSRSEMNVSTLELGDSALYLCASSLATLSGPDTQYFGPGTRLTVL.

This chain uses TRBV6-5 with TRBJ2-1; D is undetermined. CDR1 and CDR2 (germline): MNHEY, SVGAGI. Trimming left V 2 bases short and J 3 bases short, with 17 bases between. This CDR3 region has 17 residues. DNA of the CDR3: TGTGCCAGCAGTTACCCTTTTGTAGTTCTCCACTACAATGAGCAGTTCTTC. Its protein is CASSYPFVVLHYNEQFF.

J is TRBJ2-7 and V is TRBV5-1; D gene uncertain. V dropped 2 bases and J dropped 0 bases, with 12 bases sitting between them. CDR3 length equals 15 residues. Germline CDR1 and CDR2: SGHRS and YFSETQ. This chain's CDR3 is CASSLFQWSSYEQYF. The CDR3 DNA is TGCGCCAGCAGCTTATTCCAGTGGAGCTCCTACGAGCAGTACTTC.

This clonotype was picked up many times. The V call is TRBV2, the J call TRBJ2-1, with D uncertain. With 7 bases removed from V and 6 bases from J, the gap between germline ends came to 10 bases. The V gene's germline CDR1 is SNHLY and CDR2 FYNNEI. The CDR3 spans 12 residues. CDR3 amino acids: CASTENRNEQFF. For the CDR3, the DNA is TGTGCCAGCACCGAAAACCGCAATGAGCAGTTCTTC.

The chain is built from TRBV5-4 and TRBJ1-2, with D maybe TRBD1 (5 bases). In germline, CDR1 is SGHNT, CDR2 YYREEE (reference sequence). The V end lost 0 bases, the J end lost 12 bases, and 21 bases lay between the germline ends. This CDR3 contains 15 residues. CDR3 DNA sequence: TGTGCCAGCAGCTTGGTCCTCCAGGGAGGTGGTGACCACACCTTC. Amino acids: CASSLVLQGGGDHTF. The complete variable domain, with remaining parts taken from reference TRBV5-4 and TRBJ1-2, reads ETGVTQSPTHLIKTRGQQVTLRCSSQSGHNTVSWYQQALGQGPQFIFQYYREEENGRGNFPPRFSGLQFPNYSSELNVNALELDDSALYLCASSLVLQGGGDHTFGSGTRLTVV.

The chain employs TRBV5-1 and TRBJ2-2; TRBD2 might be the D (5 bases). V was pared by 3 bases and J by 6 bases, with 9 bases between. There are 13 residues in the CDR3. CDR1 is SGHRS and CDR2 is YFSETQ in the germline V gene. This CDR3 reads CASSSGSPGELFF. DNA of the CDR3: TGCGCCAGCAGCTCGGGATCCCCCGGGGAGCTGTTTTTT.

The chain recombines TRBV20-1 with TRBJ2-3; no clear D gene. The V end lost 6 bases, the J end lost 4 bases, and 14 bases lay between the germline ends. The germline gives CDR1 DFQATT, CDR2 SNEGSKA (reference sequence). This CDR3 has 13 residues. CDR3 residues: CSAGSEEADTQYF. CDR3 nucleotide sequence: TGCAGTGCGGGCTCAGAGGAAGCAGATACGCAGTATTTT.

The CDR3 is CASSRQVTNTGELFF. DNA for the CDR3: TGTGCCAGCAGTAGACAGGTTACGAACACCGGGGAGCTGTTTTTT. The rearrangement uses TRBV7-7 and TRBJ2-2, with D possibly matching TRBD1 (6 bases). CDR3 length equals 15 residues. V lost 6 bases and J lost 0, with 11 bases in between. Germline lookup yields CDR1 SSHAT and CDR2 FNYEAQ (reference sequence).

This clonotype came up a few times. The rearrangement links TRBV27 to TRBJ2-3; 13 bases map to TRBD2. The V gene end was trimmed by 2 bases and the J gene end by 2 bases; junction bases not matched to a gene: 7. The CDR3 has 18 residues. CDR1 is MNHEY and CDR2 is SMNVEV in the germline V gene (reference sequence). CDR3 DNA: TGTGCCAGCAGTTTAGGACTAGCGGGGGTTACCTTCACAGATACGCAGTATTTT. Translating it yields CASSLGLAGVTFTDTQYF.

Here the CDR3 DNA reads TGTGCCAGCAGCTACGGGACAGGAGGAGCCGGGGAGCTGTTTTTT. This gives the protein CASSYGTGGAGELFF. This sequence joins TRBV3-1 and TRBJ2-2; 8 positions match TRBD1. The CDR3 extends over 15 amino acids. Trimming at V came to 5 bases and at J to 6 bases, leaving 8 bases not matched to a gene. Germline CDR1 is LGHDT and CDR2 is YNNKEL (reference sequence).

The J gene is TRBJ2-5, the V gene TRBV5-6; 7 positions agree with TRBD2. The CDR3 covers 13 residues. With V trimmed by 6 bases and J by 5 bases, 7 bases remained unmatched. Germline CDR1 SGHDT, CDR2 YYEEEE. CDR3 protein: CASTIAGGETQYF. The DNA of the CDR3 is TGTGCCAGCACCATAGCGGGTGGGGAGACCCAGTACTTC.